A selection of T cell receptor beta chains follows, all from one sample in a study. TCRdb passed the 5' RACE reads through MiXCR, listing each CDR3 protein once. Of just under 65,000 distinct CDR3 sequences in the sample, 22% are singletons; the top ten hold under 3.5%. Material for sequencing was memory CD4+ T cells sorted from a lymph node. These receptors were obtained from a female donor with breast cancer. Each CDR3 is given with its conserved first and last residue. Fields, in order: clone size, J gene, V gene, D gene, CDR3 protein, CDR3 DNA. The D gene is left open where the match is weak. Part of the rows lack a size; the others show once, few, many or a class for expanded clones.

clone size: -
J gene: TRBJ2-5
V gene: TRBV20-1
D gene: -
CDR3 protein: CSASVGSPEGETQYF
CDR3 DNA: TGCAGTGCTAGCGTAGGGAGTCCTGAAGGAGAGACCCAGTACTTC

clone size: -
J gene: TRBJ1-5
V gene: TRBV30
D gene: -
CDR3 protein: CAWSEPWGAGQPQHF
CDR3 DNA: TGTGCCTGGAGTGAACCCTGGGGTGCCGGTCAGCCCCAGCATTTT

clone size: few
J gene: TRBJ2-7
V gene: TRBV6-5
D gene: -
CDR3 protein: CASKPPLGEQYF
CDR3 DNA: TGTGCCAGCAAACCGCCGTTGGGCGAGCAGTACTTC

clone size: -
J gene: TRBJ2-3
V gene: TRBV29-1
D gene: TRBD2
CDR3 protein: CSVERSSGRPDTQYF
CDR3 DNA: TGCAGCGTTGAACGTTCTAGCGGGAGACCAGATACGCAGTATTTT

clone size: many
J gene: TRBJ2-2
V gene: TRBV4-1
D gene: TRBD2
CDR3 protein: CASSRRGSGGTGELFF
CDR3 DNA: TGCGCCAGCAGCCGTCGCGGGAGCGGCGGCACCGGGGAGCTGTTTTTT

clone size: many
J gene: TRBJ2-5
V gene: TRBV7-2
D gene: TRBD1
CDR3 protein: CASSLGQGVPETQYF
CDR3 DNA: TGTGCCAGCAGCCTCGGACAGGGGGTCCCAGAGACCCAGTACTTC

clone size: many
J gene: TRBJ1-5
V gene: TRBV4-3
D gene: -
CDR3 protein: CASSQDRQENQPQHF
CDR3 DNA: TGCGCCAGCAGCCAAGACCGACAGGAAAATCAGCCCCAGCATTTT

clone size: few
J gene: TRBJ2-3
V gene: TRBV20-1
D gene: -
CDR3 protein: CSTRVLGTDTQYF
CDR3 DNA: TGCAGTACAAGGGTGCTCGGCACAGATACGCAGTATTTT

clone size: -
J gene: TRBJ2-4
V gene: TRBV20-1
D gene: -
CDR3 protein: CSARGAGGINIQYF
CDR3 DNA: TGCAGTGCCAGGGGGGCAGGGGGTATAAACATTCAGTACTTC

clone size: many
J gene: TRBJ1-1
V gene: TRBV29-1
D gene: -
CDR3 protein: CSAGRNLDTEAFF
CDR3 DNA: TGCAGCGCTGGACGCAATTTGGACACTGAAGCTTTCTTT

clone size: -
J gene: TRBJ1-5
V gene: TRBV20-1
D gene: -
CDR3 protein: CSASFGAAQPQHF
CDR3 DNA: TGCAGTGCTAGTTTCGGGGCGGCTCAGCCCCAGCATTTT

clone size: many
J gene: TRBJ1-5
V gene: TRBV7-9
D gene: TRBD1
CDR3 protein: CASSYTGGEQPQHF
CDR3 DNA: TGTGCCAGCAGCTACACAGGGGGCGAGCAGCCCCAGCATTTT

clone size: -
J gene: TRBJ1-6
V gene: TRBV20-1
D gene: TRBD1
CDR3 protein: CSATAGGQGDSPLHF
CDR3 DNA: TGCAGTGCAACTGCGGGGGGACAGGGCGATTCACCCCTCCACTTT

clone size: -
J gene: TRBJ2-1
V gene: TRBV12-3/TRBV12-4
D gene: -
CDR3 protein: CASKWGYNEQFF
CDR3 DNA: TGTGCCAGCAAATGGGGGTACAATGAGCAGTTCTTC

clone size: -
J gene: TRBJ2-7
V gene: TRBV7-2
D gene: -
CDR3 protein: CASSLAGGWTYEQYF
CDR3 DNA: TGTGCCAGCAGCTTAGCGGGCGGGTGGACCTACGAGCAGTACTTC

clone size: many
J gene: TRBJ1-6
V gene: TRBV6-6
D gene: TRBD1
CDR3 protein: CAISQGAGDSPLHF
CDR3 DNA: TGTGCCATTTCACAGGGGGCGGGAGATTCACCCCTCCACTTT

clone size: -
J gene: TRBJ2-2
V gene: TRBV5-1
D gene: -
CDR3 protein: CASSLVVDTGELFF
CDR3 DNA: TGCGCCAGCAGCTTGGTTGTTGACACCGGGGAGCTGTTTTTT

clone size: few
J gene: TRBJ2-5
V gene: TRBV20-1
D gene: TRBD1
CDR3 protein: CSASGTAQETQYF
CDR3 DNA: TGCAGTGCTTCCGGGACAGCCCAAGAGACCCAGTACTTC

clone size: -
J gene: TRBJ2-7
V gene: TRBV7-9
D gene: -
CDR3 protein: CASSKGGPSYEQYF
CDR3 DNA: TGTGCCAGCAGCAAGGGGGGGCCCTCCTACGAGCAGTACTTC

clone size: -
J gene: TRBJ2-5
V gene: TRBV7-9
D gene: -
CDR3 protein: CASSSRPQETQYF
CDR3 DNA: TGTGCCAGCAGCTCCAGGCCTCAAGAGACCCAGTACTTC

clone size: few
J gene: TRBJ2-5
V gene: TRBV5-1
D gene: TRBD2
CDR3 protein: CASKKLADVETQYF
CDR3 DNA: TGCGCCAGCAAGAAACTAGCGGACGTGGAGACCCAGTACTTC

clone size: -
J gene: TRBJ2-1
V gene: TRBV20-1
D gene: -
CDR3 protein: CSARDATRRHEQFF
CDR3 DNA: TGCAGTGCTAGAGATGCCACTAGGCGCCATGAGCAGTTCTTC

clone size: many
J gene: TRBJ1-2
V gene: TRBV6-2/TRBV6-3
D gene: -
CDR3 protein: CASSSTPNYGYTF
CDR3 DNA: TGTGCCAGCAGTTCCACACCGAACTATGGCTACACCTTC

clone size: many
J gene: TRBJ2-3
V gene: TRBV6-1
D gene: -
CDR3 protein: CASSERPRGSTDTQYF
CDR3 DNA: TGTGCCAGCAGTGAACGGCCGCGGGGCAGCACAGATACGCAGTATTTT

clone size: few
J gene: TRBJ2-1
V gene: TRBV5-1
D gene: -
CDR3 protein: CASSFQASSYNEQFF
CDR3 DNA: TGCGCCAGCAGCTTCCAGGCTAGCTCCTACAATGAGCAGTTCTTC

clone size: many
J gene: TRBJ1-1
V gene: TRBV3-1
D gene: TRBD1
CDR3 protein: CASRRTGMNTEAFF
CDR3 DNA: TGTGCCAGCAGGAGGACAGGGATGAACACTGAAGCTTTCTTT

clone size: few
J gene: TRBJ2-1
V gene: TRBV20-1
D gene: -
CDR3 protein: CSAGVLIRNNEQFF
CDR3 DNA: TGCAGTGCTGGGGTGCTGATTCGTAACAATGAGCAGTTCTTC